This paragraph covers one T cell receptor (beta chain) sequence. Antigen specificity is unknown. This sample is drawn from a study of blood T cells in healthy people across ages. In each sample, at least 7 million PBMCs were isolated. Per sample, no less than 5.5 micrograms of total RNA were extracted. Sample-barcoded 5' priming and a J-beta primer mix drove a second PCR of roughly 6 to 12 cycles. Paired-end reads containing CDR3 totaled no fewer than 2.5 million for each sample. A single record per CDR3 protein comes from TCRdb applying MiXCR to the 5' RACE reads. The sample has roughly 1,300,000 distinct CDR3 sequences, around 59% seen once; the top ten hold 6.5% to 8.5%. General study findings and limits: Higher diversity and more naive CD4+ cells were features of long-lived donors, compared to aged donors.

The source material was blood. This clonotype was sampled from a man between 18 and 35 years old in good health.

Here the CDR3 DNA reads TGTGCCAGCAGCCCGAGGCATAGCGGGGGGGCTGTGAACATTCAGTACTTC. Its translation: CASSPRHSGGAVNIQYF. V and J are TRBV4-2 and TRBJ2-4, with 11 bases fitting TRBD2. Germline-derived CDR1 and CDR2 are LGHNA and YNFKEQ. V lost 4 bases, J lost 7 bases, and 12 bases stayed unmatched. This CDR3 is 17 amino acids long.